One sample yielded the 11 T cell receptor beta chains listed below, sequenced in a study of T cell responses to AZD1222 COVID-19 vaccine. Some clones are missing from TCRdb's copy, which holds only in-frame ones; the method was immunoSEQ multiplex PCR. This sample has roughly 78,000 clones, with roughly four fifths found just once. Sequenced material: peripheral blood, taken on day 0 of AZD1222 vaccination. The receptors here all came from an adult in good health.

The V gene is TRBV6-1, the J gene TRBJ2-7; D ambiguous. Trimming shortened V by 3 bases and J by 0 bases, and 12 bases separated the two germline ends. Germline CDR1 reads MNHNS; CDR2 reads SASEGT. This CDR3 is 15 amino acids long. The CDR3 DNA is TGTGCCAGCAGTGATGAAGTGTTGAGCTCCTACGAGCAGTACTTC. As protein: CASSDEVLSSYEQYF.

The J gene is TRBJ1-2, the V gene TRBV6-5; the match to TRBD1 covers 9 bases. Trimming removed 5 bases from V and 5 bases from J; junction bases left unmatched: 3. CDR3 length: 13 amino acids. CDR1 MNHEY and CDR2 SVGAGI come from the germline V gene. The CDR3 sequence is CASSPGTGYGYTF. The CDR3 coding sequence is TGTGCCAGCAGTCCCGGGACAGGGTATGGCTACACCTTC.

The chain carries TRBV21-1 and TRBJ1-1; TRBD1 reflects the table's D call only, with no check against the DNA. TRBV21-1 is a pseudogene. This CDR3 comprises 17 residues. CDR3 nucleotide sequence: TGTGCCAGCAGCAAAGGCGAGACAGGGGCGCAGAACACTGAAGCTTTCTTT. Encoded protein: CASSKGETGAQNTEAFF.

The chain recombines TRBV28 with TRBJ2-7, with a weak D call TRBD1 (6 bases). V lost 7 bases, J lost 5 bases, and 15 bases lay in between. The CDR3 loop spans 13 amino acids. Germline loops: CDR1 MDHEN, CDR2 SYDVKM. CDR3 protein: CASTLTGTHEQYF. The CDR3 DNA reads TGTGCCAGCACCCTTACAGGGACCCACGAGCAGTACTTC.

This clone has more than one count but fewer than ten. J is TRBJ2-2 and V is TRBV6-5; D unclear. The CDR3 runs to 12 residues. Germline CDR1 reads MNHEY; CDR2 reads SVGAGI. The CDR3 is CANPKNTGELFF. Here the CDR3 DNA reads TGTGCAAATCCAAAAAACACCGGGGAGCTGTTTTTT.

The chain is built from TRBV6-4 and TRBJ2-7; the D gene is possibly TRBD2 (5 bases). Germline V gene lookup returns CDR1 MRHNA and CDR2 SNTAGT. V shed 3 bases and J shed 5 bases, with 23 bases lying between them. CDR3 size: 17 residues. The CDR3 DNA reads TGTGCCAGCAGTGATTCATATCATAGGCGATCGGAGGACGAGCAGTACTTC. The encoded protein is CASSDSYHRRSEDEQYF.

CDR3 in DNA: TGCGCCAGCAGCCAAGATCCGGACCGAAATGAAAAACTGTTTTTT. As protein: CASSQDPDRNEKLFF. The J gene is TRBJ1-4, the V gene TRBV4-3; D ambiguous. V was cut by 0 bases and J by 5 bases, with 10 bases left in between. Germline CDR1 and CDR2: LGHNA and YSLEER. The CDR3 covers 15 residues.

This chain's CDR3 is CASSEVGQGSYNEQFF. The CDR3 DNA reads TGTGCCAGCAGTGAAGTTGGTCAGGGCTCCTACAATGAGCAGTTCTTC. V is TRBV25-1 and J is TRBJ2-1, with a tentative D call TRBD1 (5 bases). Trimming took 2 bases from V and 0 from J, leaving 11 bases between them. The CDR3 length is 16 residues. The germline gives CDR1 MGHDK, CDR2 SYGVNS.

The chain combines TRBV21-1 with TRBJ2-7; TRBD2, the table's D call, was not compared with the DNA. TRBV21-1 is marked as a pseudogene. CDR3 length: 16 amino acids. The CDR3 sequence: CASSKMGGTSGVEQYF. The CDR3 DNA follows: TGTGCCAGCAGCAAAATGGGGGGGACTAGCGGGGTCGAGCAGTACTTC.

The V gene is TRBV7-2, the J gene TRBJ2-1, with 11 bases matching TRBD2. The germline gives CDR1 SGHTA, CDR2 FQGNSA. The CDR3 is made up of 16 amino acids. The junction had 7 bases not matched to a gene; V was cut back by 0 bases and J by 9 bases. The chain's CDR3 is CASSLAGTSGSGEQFF. CDR3 sequence (DNA): TGTGCCAGCAGCTTAGCCGGGACTAGCGGCTCGGGTGAGCAGTTCTTC. The full variable domain, in which reference TRBV7-2 and TRBJ2-1 provide the parts outside the CDR3, is GAGVSQSPSNKVTEKGKDVELRCDPISGHTALYWYRQSLGQGLEFLIYFQGNSAPDKSGLPSDRFSAERTGGSVSTLTIQRTQQEDSAVYLCASSLAGTSGSGEQFFGPGTRLTVL.

The rearrangement joins TRBV10-3 to TRBJ1-4; 9 positions agree with TRBD1. The trim removed 6 bases at V and 6 bases at J, leaving 11 bases unmatched. The CDR3 runs to 16 residues. Germline lookup yields CDR1 ENHRY and CDR2 SYGVKD. The CDR3 DNA reads TGTGCCATCAGACTCCGCCGGGACAGGGTTTATGAAAAACTGTTTTTT. The encoded protein is CAIRLRRDRVYEKLFF.